Following are 24 T cell receptor beta chains from one sample sequenced in a study of cytomegalovirus exposure and HLA in healthy donors. Measured with immunoSEQ multiplex PCR; TCRdb has only the in-frame clones, and not every one. The sample yields approximately 260,000 clones, about 86% seen once. Sequenced input: PBMCs. Receptors originate from a woman aged 18-29 years in good health and CMV-seronegative.

This sequence joins TRBV6-5 and TRBJ2-1; 9 bases align to TRBD2. Trimming at V came to 2 bases and at J to 4 bases, leaving 3 bases not matched to a gene. The V gene's germline CDR1 is MNHEY and CDR2 SVGAGI. This CDR3 has 15 residues. Here the CDR3 reads CASSYILAGYNEQFF. As DNA, the CDR3 is TGTGCCAGCAGTTACATACTAGCGGGTTACAATGAGCAGTTCTTC.

This chain uses TRBV7-2 with TRBJ2-5, with 7 bases that match TRBD2. Trimming at V came to 2 bases and at J to 5 bases, leaving 5 bases not matched to a gene. Germline CDR1 reads SGHTA; CDR2 reads FQGNSA. The CDR3 totals 14 residues. The CDR3 protein is CASSLLAGVETQYF. In DNA form, the CDR3 reads TGTGCCAGCAGCTTACTGGCGGGGGTGGAGACCCAGTACTTC.

V gene TRBV18 combines with J gene TRBJ1-3; TRBD1 might be the D (5 bases). This CDR3 has 16 residues. Germline V gene lookup returns CDR1 KGHSH and CDR2 LQKENI. The V gene lost 4 bases and the J gene lost 2 bases, with 15 bases spanning the gap. Here the CDR3 DNA reads TGTGCCAGCTCACTTCAAGTTCCACAGGCTGGAAACACCATATATTTT. This encodes CASSLQVPQAGNTIYF.

The chain recombines TRBV2 with TRBJ2-5; 7 bases are shared with TRBD1. CDR1 SNHLY and CDR2 FYNNEI come from the germline V gene. The CDR3 sequence is 15 residues long. The junction had 7 bases not matched to a gene; V was cut back by 4 bases and J by 2 bases. CDR3 nucleotides: TGTGCCAGCAGTGCAGGGGGAATTTTTCAAGAGACCCAGTACTTC. Amino acids: CASSAGGIFQETQYF.

The genes are TRBV6-5 and TRBJ2-7, with D perhaps TRBD1 (5 bases). This CDR3 is 15 amino acids long. CDR1 is MNHEY and CDR2 is SVGAGI in the germline V gene. V lost 7 bases and J lost 1, with 17 bases in between. The CDR3, as DNA: TGTGCCAGCAAACGAAGGGGAAAGGAATCCTACGAGCAGTACTTC. This gives the protein CASKRRGKESYEQYF.

The rearrangement links TRBV2 to TRBJ2-6, with D unclear. Germline V gene sequence: CDR1 SNHLY, CDR2 FYNNEI. The CDR3 spans 14 residues. With 7 bases removed from V and 4 bases from J, the gap between germline ends came to 11 bases. The DNA for the CDR3 is TGTGCCAGCACCAGACAAGCCGGGGCCAACGTCCTGACTTTC. This codes for CASTRQAGANVLTF.

The chain is built from TRBV11-2 and TRBJ1-6; possible D gene TRBD1, 5 bases. Deletions cut 1 base from V and 9 bases from J, with 10 bases between. Germline values: CDR1 SGHAT, CDR2 FQNNGV. The CDR3 extends over 14 amino acids. The CDR3 region has the DNA TGTGCCAGCAGCTTAGCAGGGATGGGTTCACCCCTCCACTTT. Its protein product is CASSLAGMGSPLHF.

The chain uses TRBV6-5 and TRBJ2-7, with a weak D call TRBD1 (7 bases). Germline-derived CDR1 and CDR2 are MNHEY and SVGAGI. The CDR3 length is 15 residues. Trimming left V 6 bases short and J 7 bases short, with 22 bases between. This chain's CDR3 is CASSARAGGNGEQYF. The CDR3 DNA reads TGTGCCAGCAGCGCCCGGGCAGGGGGGAATGGGGAGCAGTACTTC.

This sequence joins TRBV4-3 and TRBJ1-6; 7 bases are a match to TRBD1. Germline-derived CDR1 and CDR2 are LGHNA and YSLEER. V lost 4 bases and J lost 7; bases outside the gene matches: 4. CDR3 length: 14 residues. In nucleotides, the CDR3 is TGCGCCAGCAGCCGAGGGACAGCCAATTCACCCCTCCACTTT. It specifies CASSRGTANSPLHF.

This chain joins TRBV27 and TRBJ1-3; D unclear. In germline, CDR1 is MNHEY, CDR2 SMNVEV (reference sequence). V was shortened by 2 bases and J by 2 bases, with 7 bases between the two germline ends. The CDR3 runs 14 residues. The CDR3 spells CASSLRVTGNTIYF. DNA of the CDR3: TGTGCCAGCAGTTTACGGGTAACTGGAAACACCATATATTTT.

The V call is TRBV27, the J call TRBJ2-7; TRBD1 agrees at 7 bases. V trimming: 0 bases; J trimming: 3 bases; junction bases outside the gene matches: 8. Per the germline V gene, CDR1 is MNHEY and CDR2 is SMNVEV (reference sequence). The CDR3 runs 16 residues. Written as DNA, the CDR3 is TGTGCCAGCAGTTTATCGGGGAAGGGACAGTTCTACGAGCAGTACTTC. Translating gives CASSLSGKGQFYEQYF.

The chain joins TRBV6-1 to TRBJ2-7, with TRBD1 matching over 8 bases. Germline values: CDR1 MNHNS, CDR2 SASEGT. The CDR3 extends over 14 amino acids. V trimming: 6 bases; J trimming: 5 bases; junction bases outside the gene matches: 9. The CDR3 loop is CASRDTGGRHEQYF. For the CDR3, the DNA is TGTGCCAGCAGAGATACAGGGGGTAGGCACGAGCAGTACTTC.

J is TRBJ2-7 and V is TRBV28, with TRBD2 as a possible D gene (5 bases). V was pared by 2 bases and J by 1 base, with 6 bases between. CDR3 size: 13 residues. Germline assignment: CDR1 MDHEN and CDR2 SYDVKM. This CDR3 is CASSLRESYEQYF. CDR3 nucleotides: TGTGCCAGCAGTTTAAGGGAGTCCTACGAGCAGTACTTC.

The chain links TRBV6-1 to TRBJ1-3, with TRBD1 as a possible D gene (5 bases). The CDR3 totals 16 residues. The V end was cut by 2 bases, the J end by 7 bases, with 18 bases between. From germline, CDR1 is MNHNS and CDR2 SASEGT. CDR3 DNA sequence: TGTGCCAGCAGTGAACATTTGGGCAGGGTTGGTAACACCATATATTTT. Its translation: CASSEHLGRVGNTIYF.

V is TRBV10-3 and J is TRBJ1-2; D ambiguous. Germline values: CDR1 ENHRY, CDR2 SYGVKD. V lost 4 bases and J 1 base, leaving 13 bases between the germline ends. This CDR3 region has 15 residues. CDR3 in amino acids: CAISGSASFNYGYTF. CDR3 bases: TGTGCCATCAGTGGGTCAGCCTCCTTTAACTATGGCTACACCTTC.

This chain links TRBV27 with TRBJ1-5; D gene unclear. CDR3 length equals 13 residues. The germline V and J ends were trimmed by 2 bases and 5 bases, with 7 bases remaining between them. Germline CDR1 MNHEY, CDR2 SMNVEV (reference sequence). The CDR3 spells CASSLKRDQPQHF. In DNA form, the CDR3 reads TGTGCCAGCAGTTTAAAGAGAGATCAGCCCCAGCATTTT.

The rearrangement links TRBV28 to TRBJ1-3; tentative D call: TRBD1 (6 bases). The CDR3 has 14 residues. V lost 6 bases and J lost 1, with 10 bases in between. Germline lookup yields CDR1 MDHEN and CDR2 SYDVKM. CDR3 sequence: CASRMQGSGNTIYF. CDR3 bases: TGTGCCAGCAGGATGCAGGGGTCTGGAAACACCATATATTTT.

The V gene is TRBV6-5, the J gene TRBJ2-3; 10 nucleotides align to TRBD1. There are 16 residues in the CDR3. Germline V lookup: CDR1 MNHEY, CDR2 SVGAGI. After removal of 4 bases from V and 2 bases from J, the junction contained 6 bases not matched to a gene. CDR3 in amino acids: CASSSRTGGITDTQYF. CDR3 nucleotides: TGTGCCAGCAGTTCTCGGACAGGGGGGATCACAGATACGCAGTATTTT.

The chain is built from TRBV27 and TRBJ2-7, with D unresolved. The CDR3 is 16 amino acids. Germline V lookup: CDR1 MNHEY, CDR2 SMNVEV (reference sequence). Trimming cost V 5 bases and J 0 bases, with 17 bases left between them. The CDR3 nucleotides read TGTGCCAGCAGTCTGCTGGCCTCGAGGTCCTCCTACGAGCAGTACTTC. Amino acid sequence: CASSLLASRSSYEQYF.

This chain joins TRBV2 and TRBJ1-5, with TRBD1 identical over 9 bases. The J segment lost 2 bases and the V segment lost 6 bases, leaving 2 bases of the junction unmatched. The CDR3 runs to 14 residues. The germline CDR1 and CDR2 sequences are SNHLY and FYNNEI. The CDR3 nucleotides read TGTGCCAGCAGCCGGGACAGGGGCAATCAGCCCCAGCATTTT. Amino acids: CASSRDRGNQPQHF.

This chain uses TRBV14 with TRBJ2-3; D might be TRBD2 (6 bases). The V end lost 2 bases, the J end lost 0 bases, and 9 bases lay between the germline ends. CDR3 length: 15 residues. Germline assignment: CDR1 SGHDN and CDR2 FVKESK. The CDR3 DNA sequence: TGTGCCAGCAGCCAACAGCTAGCGAGCACAGATACGCAGTATTTT. This encodes CASSQQLASTDTQYF.

V gene TRBV7-9 combines with J gene TRBJ2-7; D uncertain. CDR1 SEHNR and CDR2 FQNEAQ come from the germline V gene (reference sequence). Trimming shortened V by 5 bases and J by 0 bases, and 17 bases separated the two germline ends. This CDR3 is 16 amino acids long. CDR3 region: CASSPRSFGGSYEQYF. In nucleotides, the CDR3 is TGTGCCAGCAGCCCCCGTTCGTTCGGCGGCTCCTACGAGCAGTACTTC.

The J gene is TRBJ2-1, the V gene TRBV18, with 9 positions matching TRBD2. The junction had 5 bases not matched to a gene; V was cut back by 3 bases and J by 5 bases. Germline CDR1 reads KGHSH; CDR2 reads LQKENI. CDR3 size: 15 residues. DNA of the CDR3: TGTGCCAGCTCACCCCCGCGACTAGCGGACAATGAGCAGTTCTTC. Translated: CASSPPRLADNEQFF.

The chain links TRBV11-3 to TRBJ1-2; D possibly corresponds to TRBD1 (6 bases). V was pared by 1 base and J by 3 bases, with 12 bases between. This CDR3 has 15 residues. Germline CDR1 SGHNT, CDR2 YENEEA. As DNA, the CDR3 is TGTGCCAGCAGCTTAGGAGGGAACAGGGACTATGGCTACACCTTC. This encodes CASSLGGNRDYGYTF.